This T cell receptor (beta chain) derives from a study of cytotoxic CD8 clonotypes in ibrutinib-treated CLL. Sequencing used immunoSEQ multiplex PCR; TCRdb keeps in-frame clones, though not all of them. In the table there are about 97,000 clones, around 77% of which are singletons. V was cut by 10 bases and J by 8 bases, with 14 bases left in between. The germline gives CDR1 MNHNS, CDR2 SASEGT. This CDR3 has 11 amino acids. This clone has just one count. This chain links TRBV6-1 with TRBJ1-1; D not certain. This sequence was found in a human donor with chronic lymphocytic leukemia. The sample here was PBMCs, taken after 24 months of ibrutinib treatment. The CDR3 nucleotides are TGTGCCACCTTACGAACCGCGGAAGCTTTCTTT. Encoded protein: CATLRTAEAFF.